The clone carrying this TCR beta chain was counted a single time. The antigen remains undetermined. This specimen belongs to a study of PD-1 blockade in classical Hodgkin lymphoma. Notes on the study in general: Diversity in CD4+ TCRs, unlike that measured in CD8+ TCRs, had risen significantly by C4D1.

Germline lookup yields CDR1 MGHRA and CDR2 YSYEKL. The CDR3 has 15 residues. Trimming removed 1 base from V and 1 base from J, with 11 bases in between. Each patient relapsed following autologous stem cell transplantation, and prior brentuximab vedotin exposure differed. Complete response, partial response or progressive disease was recorded as best response. Produced via immunoSEQ multiplex PCR; TCRdb's table is partial and in-frame only. This repertoire shows over 80,000 clones, roughly 92% found once; its top ten account for about 2.8%. The chain couples TRBV4-1 to TRBJ2-7; D remains ambiguous. The sample was peripheral blood mononuclear cells (PBMCs), taken at baseline. The origin of this receptor is a human donor with classical Hodgkin lymphoma. CDR3 in amino acids: CASSQVGERSYEQYF. CDR3 DNA: TGCGCCAGCAGCCAAGTTGGGGAACGGTCCTACGAGCAGTACTTC.